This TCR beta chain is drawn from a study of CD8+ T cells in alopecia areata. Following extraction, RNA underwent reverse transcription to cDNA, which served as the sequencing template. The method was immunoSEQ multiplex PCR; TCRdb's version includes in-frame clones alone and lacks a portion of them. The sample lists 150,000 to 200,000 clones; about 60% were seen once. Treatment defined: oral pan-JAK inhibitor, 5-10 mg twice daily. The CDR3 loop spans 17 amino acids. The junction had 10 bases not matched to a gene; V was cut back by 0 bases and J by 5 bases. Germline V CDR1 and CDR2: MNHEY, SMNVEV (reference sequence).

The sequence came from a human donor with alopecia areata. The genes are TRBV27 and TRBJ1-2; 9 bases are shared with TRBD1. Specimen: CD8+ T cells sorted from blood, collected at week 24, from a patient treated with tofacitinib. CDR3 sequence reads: CASSLSAGTGTFYGYTF. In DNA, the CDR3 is TGTGCCAGCAGTTTATCAGCCGGGACAGGGACGTTTTATGGCTACACCTTC.